The rows below give T cell receptor beta chains drawn from one sample of a study of vaccination effects on CD4 cells after COVID-19. The antigens of these receptors remain unknown. The protocol was immunoSEQ multiplex PCR, while the TCRdb copy is restricted to in-frame clones and leaves out a portion. The table includes some 36,000 clones, around 67% detected once. The sequenced sample was CD4+ T cells from PBMCs cultured without peptide, obtained before COVID-19 vaccination. The receptors stem from a human donor who received a COVID-19 vaccine. Both conserved end residues are part of each CDR3. The D gene is left open where the match is weak. For some rows the clone size is stated as once, few or many, or as a class when expanded; others skip it.

TRBD2 TRBJ2-4 NA TRBV5-4 TGTGCCAGCAGCGCCGCAGGTAGCGGGGGGAGAGGATACATTCAGTACTTC CASSAAGSGGRGYIQYF
NA TRBJ2-7 NA TRBV9 TGTGCCAGCAGCGCCCGGGACTTAAGCTACGAGCAGTACTTC CASSARDLSYEQYF
NA TRBJ1-2 NA TRBV18 TGTGCCAGCTCACTGCAGACGGGGAACTATGGCTACACCTTC CASSLQTGNYGYTF
NA TRBJ1-4 NA TRBV28 TGTGCCAGCAGGGGACCAGTTGAAAAACTGTTTTTT CASRGPVEKLFF
NA TRBJ1-1 few TRBV6-5 TGTGCCAGCAGTTACGGTTCTAAACCAGAAGCTTTCTTT CASSYGSKPEAFF
TRBD1 TRBJ1-4 NA TRBV5-6 TGTGCCAGCAGCTTGACAGGGGGCGCTAATGAAAAACTGTTTTTT CASSLTGGANEKLFF
NA TRBJ2-1 NA TRBV4-1 TGCGCCAGCAGCCAGGCTGGTGAAAGGGGGGGTGGGCAGTTCTTC CASSQAGERGGGQFF
NA TRBJ1-1 NA TRBV5-1 TGCGCCAGCAGCTTGAGGGGCCTGAACACTGAAGCTTTCTTT CASSLRGLNTEAFF
NA TRBJ1-5 NA TRBV12-3/TRBV12-4 TGTGCCAGCAGCCCGACGGAAGATCAGCCCCAGCATTTT CASSPTEDQPQHF
NA TRBJ1-5 NA TRBV5-1 TGCGCCAGCAGTTCAGTGGGGGGAGATCAGCCCCAGCATTTT CASSSVGGDQPQHF
NA TRBJ2-7 few TRBV2 TGTGCCAGCAGTGGGTGGTACGAGCAGTACTTC CASSGWYEQYF
NA TRBJ1-2 once TRBV9 TGTGCCAGCAGCCCACGACCCGGGTCTCGTTTAGAGGGCTACACCTTC CASSPRPGSRLEGYTF
TRBD1 TRBJ2-1 NA TRBV27 TGTGCCAGCAGTTCTGCCGGGACAGGGAGGAATGAGCAGTTCTTC CASSSAGTGRNEQFF
TRBD1 TRBJ1-6 NA TRBV19 TGTGCCAGTAGTGCAACCGGGACAGGGAGCTCCTATAATTCACCCCTCCACTTT CASSATGTGSSYNSPLHF